This entry concerns a single T cell receptor (beta chain). What it binds is not known. This sample is part of a study of shared clonotypes between healthy human individuals. In the study overall: The donors, two women and three men, were aged 18 to 49.

Study-wide results and caveats: Depth was large, yet rarefaction showed that sorted-subset sequencing was incomplete.

The CDR3 covers 14 residues. The germline V gene has CDR1 MNHEY and CDR2 SVGAGI. The ends were cut back, 10 bases at V and 4 bases at J, with 19 bases in the middle. Sequencing used immunoSEQ multiplex PCR; TCRdb keeps in-frame clones, though not all of them. The sample shows about 770,000 clones, 55% to 80% of them seen only once. Sequenced input: memory CD4+ T cells sorted from blood. Subset described: CD45RA-negative fraction. The chain joins TRBV6-5 to TRBJ1-2, with D maybe TRBD1 (6 bases). The clonotype was recovered from a woman aged 25 to 39 in good health. Here the CDR3 reads CATAGPTGLYGYTF. The CDR3 DNA reads TGTGCCACCGCCGGCCCAACAGGGCTCTATGGCTACACCTTC.